Sequencing of this TCR beta chain was carried out in a study of identical twins. Overall study results and limits: Out-of-frame TCR alpha sharing observed in monozygotic twins exceeded model estimates. Donors were not followed over many years; analysis was cross-sectional.

V lost 6 bases and J 3 bases, leaving 12 bases between the germline ends. The CDR3 contains 13 residues. Germline V gene data show CDR1 as DFQATT and CDR2 as SNEGSKA (reference sequence). TCRdb re-called the 5' RACE reads through MiXCR, storing one row per CDR3 protein. The table shows 350,000 or so distinct CDR3 sequences, with roughly an eighth occurring only once. Points on this clonotype: Its antigen remains unknown.

These sequences were also reported in another study, on yellow fever vaccine responses in identical twins.

The gene calls are TRBV20-1 and TRBJ1-5; tentative D call: TRBD1 (5 bases). Sequences were obtained from CD8+ T cells sorted from blood. The sequence came from a woman aged 18-29 years in good health. CDR3 sequence: CSAREGDNQPQHF. CDR3 bases: TGCAGTGCGAGGGAAGGGGACAATCAGCCCCAGCATTTT.